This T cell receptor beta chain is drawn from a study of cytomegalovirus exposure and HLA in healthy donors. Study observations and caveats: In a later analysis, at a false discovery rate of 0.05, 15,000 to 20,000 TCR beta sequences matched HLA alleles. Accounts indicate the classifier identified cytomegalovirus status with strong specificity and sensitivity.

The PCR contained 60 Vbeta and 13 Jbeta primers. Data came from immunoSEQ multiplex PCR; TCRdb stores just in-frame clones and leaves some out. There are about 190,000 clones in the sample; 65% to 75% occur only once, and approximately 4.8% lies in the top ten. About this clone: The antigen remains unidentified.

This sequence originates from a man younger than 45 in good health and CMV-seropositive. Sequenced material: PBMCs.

CDR3 bases: TGTGCCAGCAGCTTAGGGGTTGGGGGGCAAGAGACCCAGTACTTC. As protein: CASSLGVGGQETQYF. The J gene is TRBJ2-5, the V gene TRBV11-2, with D perhaps matching TRBD2 (6 bases). The CDR3 totals 15 residues. Trimming cost V 1 base and J 2 bases, with 11 bases left between them. Germline V lookup: CDR1 SGHAT, CDR2 FQNNGV.